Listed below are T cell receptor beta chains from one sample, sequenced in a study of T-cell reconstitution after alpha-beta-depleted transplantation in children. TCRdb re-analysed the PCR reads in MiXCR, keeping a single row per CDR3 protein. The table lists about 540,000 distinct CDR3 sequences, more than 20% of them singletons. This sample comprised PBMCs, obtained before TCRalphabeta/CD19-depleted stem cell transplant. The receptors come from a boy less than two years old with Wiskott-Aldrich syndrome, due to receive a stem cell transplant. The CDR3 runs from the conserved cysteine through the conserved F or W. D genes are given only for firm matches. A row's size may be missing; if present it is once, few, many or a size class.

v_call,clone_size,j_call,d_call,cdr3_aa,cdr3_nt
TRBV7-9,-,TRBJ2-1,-,CASSLSREEQFF,TGTGCCAGCAGCTTAAGCCGGGAGGAGCAGTTCTTC
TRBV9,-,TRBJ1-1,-,CASSVADRTEAFF,TGTGCCAGCAGCGTGGCCGACAGGACTGAAGCTTTCTTT
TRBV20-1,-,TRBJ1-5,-,CSARERGRQPQHF,TGCAGTGCTAGAGAAAGGGGTCGGCAGCCCCAGCATTTT
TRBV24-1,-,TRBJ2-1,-,CATSDFRGSEQFF,TGTGCCACCAGTGATTTTCGGGGGAGTGAGCAGTTCTTC
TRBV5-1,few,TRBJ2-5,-,CASSLEVPVQETQYF,TGCGCCAGCAGCTTGGAGGTACCCGTCCAAGAGACCCAGTACTTC
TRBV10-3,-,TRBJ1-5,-,CAISPNSNQPQHF,TGTGCCATCAGTCCCAATAGCAATCAGCCCCAGCATTTT
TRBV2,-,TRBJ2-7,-,CASSEDLNEQYF,TGTGCCAGCAGCGAGGACCTGAACGAGCAGTACTTC
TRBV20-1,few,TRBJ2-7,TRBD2,CSARWLAGGSYEQYF,TGCAGTGCTAGATGGCTAGCGGGAGGTTCCTACGAGCAGTACTTC
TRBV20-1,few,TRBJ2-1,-,CSEYLDTYNEQFF,TGCAGCGAGTACTTGGATACATACAATGAGCAGTTCTTC
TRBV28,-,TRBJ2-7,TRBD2,CASCVSGRASYEQYF,TGTGCCAGCTGCGTCAGCGGGAGGGCCTCCTACGAGCAGTACTTC
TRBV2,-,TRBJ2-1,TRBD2,CACSLARPGGGIWNEQFF,TGTGCCTGCAGTTTAGCGCGGCCGGGAGGGGGTATTTGGAATGAGCAGTTCTTC
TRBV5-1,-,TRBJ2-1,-,CASSLGGRAIHEQFF,TGCGCCAGCAGTCTCGGTGGTAGAGCTATCCATGAGCAGTTCTTC
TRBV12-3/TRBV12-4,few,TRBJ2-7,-,CASSLHSAGHYEQYF,TGTGCCAGCAGTTTACATTCGGCAGGACACTACGAGCAGTACTTC
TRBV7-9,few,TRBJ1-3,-,CASSQTHPSGNTIYF,TGTGCCAGCAGCCAGACGCACCCCTCTGGAAACACCATATATTTT
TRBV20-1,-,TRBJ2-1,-,CSARWYNEQFF,TGCAGTGCTAGATGGTACAATGAGCAGTTCTTC
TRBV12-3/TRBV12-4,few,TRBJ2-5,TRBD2,CASSPIPGGGGTQYF,TGTGCCAGCAGTCCCATACCAGGTGGCGGGGGGACCCAGTACTTC
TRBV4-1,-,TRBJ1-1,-,CASSQDLSGKNTEAFF,TGCGCCAGCAGCCAAGATCTATCGGGTAAGAACACTGAAGCTTTCTTT
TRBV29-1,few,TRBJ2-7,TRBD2,CSVDDAAGGRFHEQYF,TGCAGCGTTGACGACGCAGCGGGAGGGCGTTTCCACGAGCAGTACTTC
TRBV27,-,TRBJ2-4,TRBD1,CASSQGARNIQYF,TGTGCCAGCAGTCAGGGGGCGCGGAACATTCAGTACTTC
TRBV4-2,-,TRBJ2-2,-,CASSQKAGELFF,TGTGCCAGCAGCCAAAAAGCCGGGGAGCTGTTTTTT
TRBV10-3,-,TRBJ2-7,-,CAISESRGGGDEQYF,TGTGCCATCAGTGAGTCCCGCGGAGGGGGGGACGAGCAGTACTTC
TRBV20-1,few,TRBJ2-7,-,CSARAASYEQYF,TGCAGTGCTAGAGCAGCCTCCTACGAGCAGTACTTC
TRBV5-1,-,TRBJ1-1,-,CASSLQPTETEAFF,TGCGCCAGCAGCTTGCAACCGACTGAAACTGAAGCTTTCTTT
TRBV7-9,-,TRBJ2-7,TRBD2,CATNPLSGSGYEQYF,TGTGCCACCAACCCCCTGAGCGGGAGCGGCTACGAGCAGTACTTC
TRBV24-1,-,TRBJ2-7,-,CATSDLTLDKILTYEQYF,TGTGCCACCAGTGATTTGACTTTGGACAAAATATTAACCTACGAGCAGTACTTC
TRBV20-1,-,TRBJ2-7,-,CSARIGRAPYEQYF,TGCAGTGCTAGAATCGGGCGGGCCCCCTACGAGCAGTACTTC
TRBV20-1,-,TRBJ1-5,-,CSARGDQGGQPQHF,TGCAGTGCTAGAGGTGATCAGGGAGGGCAGCCCCAGCATTTT
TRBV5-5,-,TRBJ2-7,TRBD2,CASSKGLEPSNEQYF,TGTGCCAGCAGCAAAGGACTAGAGCCCTCCAACGAGCAGTACTTC
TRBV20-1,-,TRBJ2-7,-,CSAVRGDLLPYEQYF,TGCAGTGCTGTCAGAGGGGACCTCCTTCCCTACGAGCAGTACTTC
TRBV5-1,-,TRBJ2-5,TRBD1,CASSWGTGAQETQYF,TGCGCCAGCAGCTGGGGGACAGGCGCTCAAGAGACCCAGTACTTC
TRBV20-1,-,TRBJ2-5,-,CSARERVQETQYF,TGCAGTGCTAGAGAGAGGGTTCAAGAGACCCAGTACTTC
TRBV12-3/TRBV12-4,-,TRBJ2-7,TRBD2,CASSARGLAGYEQYF,TGTGCCAGCAGCGCCAGGGGACTAGCGGGATACGAGCAGTACTTC
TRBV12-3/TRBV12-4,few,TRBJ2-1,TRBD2,CASSYPLAGISYNEQFF,TGTGCCAGCAGTTACCCTCTAGCGGGGATCTCCTACAATGAGCAGTTCTTC
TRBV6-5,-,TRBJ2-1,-,CASSYRSGSHEQFF,TGTGCCAGCAGTTACAGGTCGGGGTCCCATGAGCAGTTCTTC
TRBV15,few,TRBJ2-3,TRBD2,CATSSPTSGFTDTQYF,TGTGCCACCAGCAGTCCGACTAGCGGGTTCACAGATACGCAGTATTTT
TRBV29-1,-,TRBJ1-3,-,CSVEGASGNTIYF,TGCAGCGTTGAGGGTGCCTCTGGAAACACCATATATTTT
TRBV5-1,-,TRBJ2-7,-,CASSAGVYEQYF,TGCGCCAGCAGCGCCGGGGTTTACGAGCAGTACTTC
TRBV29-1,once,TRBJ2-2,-,CSVEGRMGGELFF,TGCAGCGTGGAAGGACGTATGGGCGGGGAGCTGTTTTTT
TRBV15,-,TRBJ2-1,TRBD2,CATSRPSGSSYNEQFF,TGTGCCACCAGCAGACCGAGCGGGAGCTCCTACAATGAGCAGTTCTTC
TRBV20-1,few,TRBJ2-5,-,CSAREGSGGRTQYF,TGCAGTGCTAGGGAAGGTTCCGGAGGCAGGACCCAGTACTTC
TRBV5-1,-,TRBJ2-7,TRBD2,CASSFPGSGASYEQYF,TGCGCCAGCAGCTTCCCTGGTAGCGGGGCTTCCTACGAGCAGTACTTC
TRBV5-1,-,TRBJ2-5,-,CASSWGDGQETQYF,TGCGCCAGCAGCTGGGGGGACGGCCAAGAGACCCAGTACTTC
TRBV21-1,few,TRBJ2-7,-,CASSKGRGKYEQYF,TGTGCCAGCAGCAAAGGGAGGGGGAAGTACGAGCAGTACTTC
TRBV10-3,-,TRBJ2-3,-,CAISTGSDTQYF,TGTGCCATCAGCACAGGGTCAGATACGCAGTATTTT
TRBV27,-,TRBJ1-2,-,CASSFRRGTAGYTF,TGTGCCAGCAGTTTTAGGAGGGGGACCGCTGGCTACACCTTC